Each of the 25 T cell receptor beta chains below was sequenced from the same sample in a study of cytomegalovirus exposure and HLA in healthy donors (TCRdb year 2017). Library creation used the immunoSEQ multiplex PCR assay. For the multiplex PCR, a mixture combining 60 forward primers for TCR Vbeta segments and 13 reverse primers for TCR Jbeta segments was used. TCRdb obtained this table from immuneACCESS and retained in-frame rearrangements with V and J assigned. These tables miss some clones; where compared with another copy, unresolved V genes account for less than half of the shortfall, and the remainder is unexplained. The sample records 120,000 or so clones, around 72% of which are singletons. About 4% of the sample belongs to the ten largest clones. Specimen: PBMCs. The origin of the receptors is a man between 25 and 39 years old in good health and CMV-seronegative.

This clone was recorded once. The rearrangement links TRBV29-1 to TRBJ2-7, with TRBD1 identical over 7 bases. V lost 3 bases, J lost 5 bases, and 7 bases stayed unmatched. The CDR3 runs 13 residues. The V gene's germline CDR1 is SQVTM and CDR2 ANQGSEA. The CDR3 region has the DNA TGCAGCGTTGAGGGACAGATCGTCGACGAGCAGTACTTC. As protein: CSVEGQIVDEQYF.

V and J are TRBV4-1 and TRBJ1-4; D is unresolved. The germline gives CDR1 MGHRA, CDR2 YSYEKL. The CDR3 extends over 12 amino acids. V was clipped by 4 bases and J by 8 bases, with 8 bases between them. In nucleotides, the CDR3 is TGCGCCAGCAGCCTCCCGCGGGAAAAACTGTTTTTT. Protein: CASSLPREKLFF.

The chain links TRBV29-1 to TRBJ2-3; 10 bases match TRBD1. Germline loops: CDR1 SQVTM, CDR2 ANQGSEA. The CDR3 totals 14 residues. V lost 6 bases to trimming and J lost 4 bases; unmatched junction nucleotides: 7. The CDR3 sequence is CSVGGGQGSDTQYF. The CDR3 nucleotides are TGCAGCGTCGGGGGGGGACAGGGGTCAGATACGCAGTATTTT.

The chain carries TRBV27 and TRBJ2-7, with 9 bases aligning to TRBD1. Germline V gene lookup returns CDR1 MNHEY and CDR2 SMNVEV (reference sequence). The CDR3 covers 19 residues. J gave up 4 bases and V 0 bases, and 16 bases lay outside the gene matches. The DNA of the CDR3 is TGTGCCAGCAGTTTATCGGCCACCGGGGTCGGGACAGGGCGGTACGAGCAGTACTTC. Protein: CASSLSATGVGTGRYEQYF.

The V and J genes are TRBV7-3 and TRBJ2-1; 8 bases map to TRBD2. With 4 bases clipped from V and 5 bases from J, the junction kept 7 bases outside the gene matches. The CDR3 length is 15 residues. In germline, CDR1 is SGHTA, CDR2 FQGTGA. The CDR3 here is CASSSSGLGNNEQFF. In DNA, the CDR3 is TGTGCCAGCAGCTCGTCGGGACTAGGGAACAATGAGCAGTTCTTC.

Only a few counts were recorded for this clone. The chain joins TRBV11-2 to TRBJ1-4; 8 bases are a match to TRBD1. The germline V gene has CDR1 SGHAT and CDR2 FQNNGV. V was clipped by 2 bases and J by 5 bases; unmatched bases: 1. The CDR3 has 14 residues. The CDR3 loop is CASSLNRGNEKLFF. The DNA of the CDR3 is TGTGCCAGCAGCTTAAACAGGGGGAATGAAAAACTGTTTTTT. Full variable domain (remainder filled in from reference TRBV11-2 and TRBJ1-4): EAGVAQSPRYKIIEKRQSVAFWCNPISGHATLYWYQQILGQGPKLLIQFQNNGVVDDSQLPKDRFSAERLKGVDSTLKIQPAKLEDSAVYLCASSLNRGNEKLFFGSGTQLSVL.

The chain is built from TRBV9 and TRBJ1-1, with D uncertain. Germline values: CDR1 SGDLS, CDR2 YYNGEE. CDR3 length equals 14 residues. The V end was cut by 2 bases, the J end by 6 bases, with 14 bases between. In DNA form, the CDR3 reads TGTGCCAGCAGCGTGGTACCCTATCAGGCTGAAGCTTTCTTT. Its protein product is CASSVVPYQAEAFF.

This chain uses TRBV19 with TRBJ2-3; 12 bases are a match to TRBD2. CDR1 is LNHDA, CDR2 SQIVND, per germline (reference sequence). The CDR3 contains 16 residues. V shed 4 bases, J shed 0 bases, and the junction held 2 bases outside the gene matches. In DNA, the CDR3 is TGTGCCAGTAGTACCGGACTAGCGGGAAGCACAGATACGCAGTATTTT. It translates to CASSTGLAGSTDTQYF.

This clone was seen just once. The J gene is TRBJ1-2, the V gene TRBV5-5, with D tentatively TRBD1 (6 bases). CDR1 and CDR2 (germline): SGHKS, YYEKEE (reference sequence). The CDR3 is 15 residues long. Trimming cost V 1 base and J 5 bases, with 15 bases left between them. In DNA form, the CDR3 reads TGTGCCAGCAGCTTGTCGACAGGTGGGGCGTATGGCTACACCTTC. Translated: CASSLSTGGAYGYTF.

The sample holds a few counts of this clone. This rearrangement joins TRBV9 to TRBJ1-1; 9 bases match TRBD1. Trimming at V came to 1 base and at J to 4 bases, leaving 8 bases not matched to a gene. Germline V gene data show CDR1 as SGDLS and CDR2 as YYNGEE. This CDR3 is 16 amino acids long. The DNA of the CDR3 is TGTGCCAGCAGCGTAATGACAGGGGGGGTGAGCACTGAAGCTTTCTTT. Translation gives CASSVMTGGVSTEAFF. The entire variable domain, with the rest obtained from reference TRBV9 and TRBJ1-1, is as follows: DSGVTQTPKHLITATGQRVTLRCSPRSGDLSVYWYQQSLDQGLQFLIQYYNGEERAKGNILERFSAQQFPDLHSELNLSSLELGDSALYFCASSVMTGGVSTEAFFGQGTRLTVV.

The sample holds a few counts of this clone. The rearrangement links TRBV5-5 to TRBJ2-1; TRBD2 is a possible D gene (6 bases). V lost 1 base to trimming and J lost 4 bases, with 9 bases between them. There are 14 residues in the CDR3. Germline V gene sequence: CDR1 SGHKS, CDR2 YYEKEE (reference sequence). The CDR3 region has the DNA TGTGCCAGCAGCTTGACTAGCCAATACAATGAGCAGTTCTTC. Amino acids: CASSLTSQYNEQFF.

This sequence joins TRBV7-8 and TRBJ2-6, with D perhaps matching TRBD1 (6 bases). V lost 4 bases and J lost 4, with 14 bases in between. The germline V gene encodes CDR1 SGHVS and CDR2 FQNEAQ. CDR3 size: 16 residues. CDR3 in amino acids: CASSYYRVPGANVLTF. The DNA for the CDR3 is TGTGCCAGCAGCTACTACAGGGTACCCGGGGCCAACGTCCTGACTTTC.

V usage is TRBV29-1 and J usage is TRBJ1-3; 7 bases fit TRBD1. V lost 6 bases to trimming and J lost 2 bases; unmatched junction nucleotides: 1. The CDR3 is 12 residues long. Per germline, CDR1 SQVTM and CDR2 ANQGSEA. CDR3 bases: TGCAGCGTCGGACAGGCTGGAAACACCATATATTTT. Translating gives CSVGQAGNTIYF.

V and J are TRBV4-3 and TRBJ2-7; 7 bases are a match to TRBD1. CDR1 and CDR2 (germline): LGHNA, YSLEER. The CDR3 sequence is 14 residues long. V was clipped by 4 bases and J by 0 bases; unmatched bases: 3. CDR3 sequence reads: CASSPGQRSYEQYF. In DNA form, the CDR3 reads TGCGCCAGCAGCCCGGGACAGCGCTCCTACGAGCAGTACTTC.

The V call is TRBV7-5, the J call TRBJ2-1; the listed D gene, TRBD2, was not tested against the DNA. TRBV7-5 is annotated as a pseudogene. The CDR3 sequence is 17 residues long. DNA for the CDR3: TGTGCCAGAAGCTTAGCGTCGGCTAGCGGGAACTACAATGAGCAGTTCTTC. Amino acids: CARSLASASGNYNEQFF.

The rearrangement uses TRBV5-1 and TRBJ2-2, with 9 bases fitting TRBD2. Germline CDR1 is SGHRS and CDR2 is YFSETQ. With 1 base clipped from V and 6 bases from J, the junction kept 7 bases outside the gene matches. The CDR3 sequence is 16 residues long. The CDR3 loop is CASSLTLLAGAGELFF. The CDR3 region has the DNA TGCGCCAGCAGCTTGACGCTACTAGCGGGCGCCGGGGAGCTGTTTTTT.

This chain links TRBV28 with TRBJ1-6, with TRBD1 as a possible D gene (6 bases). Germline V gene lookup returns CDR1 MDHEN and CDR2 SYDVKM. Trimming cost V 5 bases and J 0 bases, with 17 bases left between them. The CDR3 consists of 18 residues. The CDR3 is CASSPTGHPSSYNSPLHF. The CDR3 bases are TGTGCCAGCAGTCCAACGGGACATCCGAGCTCCTATAATTCACCCCTCCACTTT.

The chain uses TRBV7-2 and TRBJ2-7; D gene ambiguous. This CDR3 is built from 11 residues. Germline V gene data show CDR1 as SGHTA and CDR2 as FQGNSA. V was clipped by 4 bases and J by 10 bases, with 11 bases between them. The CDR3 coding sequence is TGTGCCAGCAGCTCCGACTTACTCCAGTACTTC. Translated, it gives CASSSDLLQYF.

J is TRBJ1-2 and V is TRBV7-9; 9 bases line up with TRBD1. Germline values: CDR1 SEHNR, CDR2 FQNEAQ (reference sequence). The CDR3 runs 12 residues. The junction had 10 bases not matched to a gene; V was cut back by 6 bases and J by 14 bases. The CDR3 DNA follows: TGTGCCAGCAGAACGGGGACAGGGCCTGGAACCTTC. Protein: CASRTGTGPGTF.

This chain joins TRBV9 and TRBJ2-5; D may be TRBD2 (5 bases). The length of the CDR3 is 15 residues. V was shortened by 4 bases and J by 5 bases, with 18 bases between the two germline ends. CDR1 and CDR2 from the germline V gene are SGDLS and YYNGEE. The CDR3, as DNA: TGTGCCAGCAGCCCCGAGGGAACTCTAATGGAGACCCAGTACTTC. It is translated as CASSPEGTLMETQYF.

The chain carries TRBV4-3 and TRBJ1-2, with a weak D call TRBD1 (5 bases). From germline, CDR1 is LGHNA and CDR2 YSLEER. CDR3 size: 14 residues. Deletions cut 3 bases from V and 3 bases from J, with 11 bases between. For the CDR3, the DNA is TGCGCCAGCAGCCACGGGGGTTTGGACTATGGCTACACCTTC. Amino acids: CASSHGGLDYGYTF.

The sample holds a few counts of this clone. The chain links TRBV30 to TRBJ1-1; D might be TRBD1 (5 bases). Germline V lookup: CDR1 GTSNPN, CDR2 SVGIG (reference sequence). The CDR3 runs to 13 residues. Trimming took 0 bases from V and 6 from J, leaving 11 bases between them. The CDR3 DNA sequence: TGTGCCTGGAGTGTACGGGGGGGGGCTGAAGCTTTCTTT. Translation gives CAWSVRGGAEAFF.

The CDR3 spells CASSLDRLRSSYNEQFF. CDR3 sequence (DNA): TGCGCCAGCAGCTTGGACCGGCTAAGGAGCTCCTACAATGAGCAGTTCTTC. The chain employs TRBV5-1 and TRBJ2-1; D remains ambiguous. The CDR3 spans 17 residues. Trimming stripped 0 bases from V and 0 bases from J, with 13 bases between. Germline-derived CDR1 and CDR2 are SGHRS and YFSETQ. Based on the CDR3 plus reference TRBV5-1 and TRBJ2-1, the full variable domain is KAGVTQTPRYLIKTRGQQVTLSCSPISGHRSVSWYQQTPGQGLQFLFEYFSETQRNKGNFPGRFSGRQFSNSRSEMNVSTLELGDSALYLCASSLDRLRSSYNEQFFGPGTRLTVL.

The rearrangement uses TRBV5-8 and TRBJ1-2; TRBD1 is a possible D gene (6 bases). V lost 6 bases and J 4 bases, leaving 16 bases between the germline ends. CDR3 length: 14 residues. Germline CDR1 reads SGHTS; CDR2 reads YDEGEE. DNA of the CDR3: TGTGCCAGCACTTACAGGGACCTGCTCTATGGCTACACCTTC. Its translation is CASTYRDLLYGYTF.

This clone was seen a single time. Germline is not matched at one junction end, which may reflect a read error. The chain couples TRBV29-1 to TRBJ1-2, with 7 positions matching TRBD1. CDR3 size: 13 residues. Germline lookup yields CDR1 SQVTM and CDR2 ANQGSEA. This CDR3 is CSVGVRTGDGYAF. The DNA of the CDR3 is TGCAGCGTTGGAGTGCGGACAGGCGATGGCTACGCCTTC.